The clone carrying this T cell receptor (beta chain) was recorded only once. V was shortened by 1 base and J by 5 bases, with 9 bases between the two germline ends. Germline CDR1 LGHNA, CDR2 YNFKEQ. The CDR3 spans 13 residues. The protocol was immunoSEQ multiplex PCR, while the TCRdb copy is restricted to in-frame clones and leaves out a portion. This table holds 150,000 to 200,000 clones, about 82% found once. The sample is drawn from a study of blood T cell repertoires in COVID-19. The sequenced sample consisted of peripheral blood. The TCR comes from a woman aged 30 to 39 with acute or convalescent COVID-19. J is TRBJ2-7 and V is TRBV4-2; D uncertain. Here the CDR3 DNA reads TGTGCCAGCAGCCAAGGGGCGTTCAACGAGCAGTACTTC. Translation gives CASSQGAFNEQYF.